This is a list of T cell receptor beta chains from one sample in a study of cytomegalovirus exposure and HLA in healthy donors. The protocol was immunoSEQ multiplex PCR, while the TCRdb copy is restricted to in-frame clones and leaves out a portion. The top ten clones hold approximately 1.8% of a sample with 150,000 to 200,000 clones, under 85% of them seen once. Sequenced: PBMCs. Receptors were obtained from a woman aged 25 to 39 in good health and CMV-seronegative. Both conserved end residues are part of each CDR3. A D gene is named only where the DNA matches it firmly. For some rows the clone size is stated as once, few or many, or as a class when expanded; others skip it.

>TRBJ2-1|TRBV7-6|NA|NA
TGTGCCAGCAGCCCCGCCCGCCTAGGGAGCTCCTACAATGAGCAGTTCTTC
CASSPARLGSSYNEQFF
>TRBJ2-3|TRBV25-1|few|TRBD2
TGTGCCACCTCTACGCAGTTGGCGGGAGGGCCTGCAGATACGCAGTATTTT
CATSTQLAGGPADTQYF
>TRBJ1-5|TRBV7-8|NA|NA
TGTGCCAGCAGCCAAACACAGGGTTGGTTCCAGCCCCAGCATTTT
CASSQTQGWFQPQHF
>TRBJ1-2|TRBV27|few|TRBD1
TGTGCCAGCAGTCCAAGACAGGGATTGGGAAACTATGGCTACACCTTC
CASSPRQGLGNYGYTF
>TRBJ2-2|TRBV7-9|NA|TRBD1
TGTGCCAGCAGCCGGACAAACAGGGGGGCCGGGGAGCTGTTTTTT
CASSRTNRGAGELFF
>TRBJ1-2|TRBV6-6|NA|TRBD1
TGTGCCAGCAGTCGGGGACAGGGGGCTAACTATGGCTACACCTTC
CASSRGQGANYGYTF
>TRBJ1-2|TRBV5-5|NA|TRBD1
TGTGCCAGCAGCCCGGACAGGGCCCCTAACTATGGCTACACCTTC
CASSPDRAPNYGYTF
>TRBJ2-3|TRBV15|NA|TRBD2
TGTGCCACCAGCAGAGATACTAGCGGGGGGGCCGCAGATACGCAGTATTTT
CATSRDTSGGAADTQYF
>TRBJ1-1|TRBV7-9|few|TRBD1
TGTGCCAGCAGCACCGACAGGGTCTGGGGGTCGGCTTTCTTT
CASSTDRVWGSAFF
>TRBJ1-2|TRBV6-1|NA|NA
TGTGCCAGCAGTTGGGGCAGAAATGGCTACACCTTC
CASSWGRNGYTF
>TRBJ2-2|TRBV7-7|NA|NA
TGTGCCAGCAGCTTATCTGCGAGTCGGGAGCTGTTTTTT
CASSLSASRELFF
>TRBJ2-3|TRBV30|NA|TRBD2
TGTGCCTGGAGTGTAGGGACTAGCGGGAGGGCCAGTGCAGATACGCAGTATTTT
CAWSVGTSGRASADTQYF
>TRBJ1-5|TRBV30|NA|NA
TGTGCCTGGACCCAGGGTAGCAATCAGCCCCAGCATTTT
CAWTQGSNQPQHF
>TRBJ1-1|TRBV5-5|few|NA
TGTGCCAGCAGCTTGACCGCCAGGGATACTGAAGCTTTCTTT
CASSLTARDTEAFF
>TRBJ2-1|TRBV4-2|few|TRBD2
TGTGCCAGCAGCCAAGAGGGCCTCGCGGGAGGGAATGAGCAGTTCTTC
CASSQEGLAGGNEQFF
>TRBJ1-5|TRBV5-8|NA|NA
TGTGCCAGCAGCCAAACAGGGTTTAGCAATCAGCCCCAGCATTTT
CASSQTGFSNQPQHF
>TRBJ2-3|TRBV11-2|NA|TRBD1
TGTGCCAGCAGCCGTAGAGGGACAGGGGGGTCAGATACGCAGTATTTT
CASSRRGTGGSDTQYF
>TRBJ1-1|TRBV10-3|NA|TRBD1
TGTGCCATCAGCTCGGGACAGGGGAACACTGAAGCTTTCTTT
CAISSGQGNTEAFF
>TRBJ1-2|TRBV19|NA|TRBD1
TGTGCCAGTAAGTCCTGGCAGGGGGCGACGAACTATGGCTACACCTTC
CASKSWQGATNYGYTF
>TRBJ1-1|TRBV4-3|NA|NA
TGCGCCAGCAGCCAAGATTCCGGGGGATCGAACACTGAAGCTTTCTTT
CASSQDSGGSNTEAFF